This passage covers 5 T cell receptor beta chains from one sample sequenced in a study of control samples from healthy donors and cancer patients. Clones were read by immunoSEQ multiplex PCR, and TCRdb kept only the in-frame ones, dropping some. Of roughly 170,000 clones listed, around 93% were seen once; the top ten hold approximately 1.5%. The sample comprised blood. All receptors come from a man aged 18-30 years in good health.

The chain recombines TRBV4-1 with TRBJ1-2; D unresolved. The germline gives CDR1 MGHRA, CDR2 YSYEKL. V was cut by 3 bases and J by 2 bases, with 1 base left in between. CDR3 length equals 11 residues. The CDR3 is CASSQNYGYTF. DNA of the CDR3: TGCGCCAGCAGCCAGAACTATGGCTACACCTTC.

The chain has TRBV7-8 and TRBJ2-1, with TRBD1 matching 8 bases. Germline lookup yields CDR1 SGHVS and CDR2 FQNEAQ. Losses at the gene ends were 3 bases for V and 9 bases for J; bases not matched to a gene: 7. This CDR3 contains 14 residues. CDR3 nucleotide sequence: TGTGCCAGCAGCTTGCCACAGGGGGTAGGTGAGCAGTTCTTC. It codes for CASSLPQGVGEQFF.

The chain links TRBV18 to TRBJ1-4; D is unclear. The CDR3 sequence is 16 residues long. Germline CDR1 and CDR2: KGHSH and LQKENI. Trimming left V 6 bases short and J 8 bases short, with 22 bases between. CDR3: CASSPPKGRLEEKLFF. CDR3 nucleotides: TGTGCCAGCTCGCCCCCAAAAGGGAGATTAGAGGAAAAACTGTTTTTT.

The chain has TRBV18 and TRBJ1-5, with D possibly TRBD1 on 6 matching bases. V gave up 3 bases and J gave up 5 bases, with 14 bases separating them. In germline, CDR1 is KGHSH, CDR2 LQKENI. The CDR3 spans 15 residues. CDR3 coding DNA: TGTGCCAGCTCACCCCTTGGACAGCAGCATCAGCCCCAGCATTTT. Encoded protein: CASSPLGQQHQPQHF.

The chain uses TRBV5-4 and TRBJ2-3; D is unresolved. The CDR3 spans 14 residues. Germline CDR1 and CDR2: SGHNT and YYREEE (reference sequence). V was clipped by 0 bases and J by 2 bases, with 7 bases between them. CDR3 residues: CASSLVQTTDTQYF. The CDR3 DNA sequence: TGTGCCAGCAGCTTGGTACAAACCACAGATACGCAGTATTTT. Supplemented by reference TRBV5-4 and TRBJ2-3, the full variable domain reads ETGVTQSPTHLIKTRGQQVTLRCSSQSGHNTVSWYQQALGQGPQFIFQYYREEENGRGNFPPRFSGLQFPNYSSELNVNALELDDSALYLCASSLVQTTDTQYFGPGTRLTVL.